At least ten counts were recorded for the clone carrying this TCR beta chain. As yet, its antigen is unknown. Those with hyperthyroidism were 18 to 65 years old, newly diagnosed, and ill for under 2 months. Those patients with uncontrolled infection, other autoimmune disease, pregnancy or lactation were excluded. This specimen comes from a study of T cells in Graves' hyperthyroidism and ophthalmopathy. The source material, RNA transcripts, was used to amplify TCR beta CDR3 regions. Initially, a first-round RT-PCR of the TCR CDR3 employed the HTBI primer set. Using its own MiXCR run on the multiplex PCR reads, TCRdb lists one record per CDR3 protein. The data contain 550,000 to 850,000 distinct CDR3 sequences, about 19% of them singletons. Broader study findings: The model made its ophthalmopathy prediction, and onset followed a median 6.5 months later. The majority of expanded thyroid clonotypes above 0.001 also appeared in blood.

The germline V gene has CDR1 SNHLY and CDR2 FYNNEI. The CDR3 sequence is 15 residues long. V lost 0 bases, J lost 2 bases, and 9 bases lay in between. Sequencing was done on a sample of blood. The chain combines TRBV2 with TRBJ2-3; D unresolved. The sequence came from a woman aged 45-60 years with Graves' hyperthyroidism that later progressed to Graves' ophthalmopathy. The CDR3 sequence is CASSEAIGYTDTQYF. CDR3 in DNA: TGTGCCAGCAGTGAAGCGATAGGCTACACAGATACGCAGTATTTT.